This TCR beta chain stems from a study of T cells after posttransplantation cyclophosphamide. Study-level results: Recipient CMV seropositivity and CMV reactivation strongly tracked TRB clonality. Later blood repertoires were often dominated by clones from the donor CD8+ memory compartment.

This table comes from immunoSEQ multiplex PCR, and its TCRdb copy is limited to in-frame clones, with some not included. The table records 45,000 or so clones, around 91% of them present only once. The sample holds one count of this clone. Antigen: not known. On the day of bone marrow donation, the related graft donor provided peripheral blood. V lost 4 bases to trimming and J lost 1 base, with 13 bases between them. Germline values: CDR1 SEHNR, CDR2 FQNEAQ (reference sequence). The CDR3 runs 15 residues. This clonotype was sampled from a woman aged 45-65 years in good health and a related stem cell transplant donor. V is TRBV7-9 and J is TRBJ1-1; D is uncertain. Sequencing was carried out using PBMCs. The CDR3 region is CASSSREGENTEAFF. In DNA, the CDR3 is TGTGCCAGCAGCTCTCGGGAAGGAGAGAACACTGAAGCTTTCTTT.